A single sample gave rise to the 14 T cell receptor beta chains below, sequenced in a study of T cell responses to AZD1222 COVID-19 vaccine. Clones were read by immunoSEQ multiplex PCR, and TCRdb kept only the in-frame ones, dropping some. The sample holds 160,000 or so clones; 88% are singletons and the top ten take approximately 5.7%. The starting material was peripheral blood, obtained on day 0 of AZD1222 vaccination. The receptors here all came from an adult in good health.

This sequence joins TRBV9 and TRBJ1-6; D is uncertain. This CDR3 region has 15 residues. Germline CDR1 SGDLS, CDR2 YYNGEE. V lost 4 bases to trimming and J lost 4 bases, with 12 bases between them. For the CDR3, the DNA is TGTGCCAGCAGCATCAGTGGGGATTATAATTCACCCCTCCACTTT. It codes for CASSISGDYNSPLHF. The whole variable domain, filled in from reference TRBV9 and TRBJ1-6, reads DSGVTQTPKHLITATGQRVTLRCSPRSGDLSVYWYQQSLDQGLQFLIQYYNGEERAKGNILERFSAQQFPDLHSELNLSSLELGDSALYFCASSISGDYNSPLHFGNGTRLTVT.

The CDR3 DNA reads TGTGCCAGCAGCGTAGAAAACAGGGGGACTGAAGCTTTCTTT. Its protein product is CASSVENRGTEAFF. This chain links TRBV9 with TRBJ1-1; 8 bases align to TRBD1. Germline V gene lookup returns CDR1 SGDLS and CDR2 YYNGEE. V was clipped by 0 bases and J by 5 bases; unmatched bases: 3. The CDR3 covers 14 residues.

The chain couples TRBV7-2 to TRBJ2-5, with D perhaps matching TRBD2 (5 bases). Deletions cut 1 base from V and 1 base from J, with 13 bases between. The CDR3 loop spans 16 amino acids. CDR1 SGHTA and CDR2 FQGNSA come from the germline V gene. CDR3 sequence: CASSLGVVAGQETQYF. CDR3 sequence (DNA): TGTGCCAGCAGCTTAGGGGTGGTGGCGGGCCAAGAGACCCAGTACTTC.

The gene calls are TRBV5-1 and TRBJ1-1, with D perhaps TRBD1 (6 bases). Between the trimmed V and J ends, which lost 4 bases and 3 bases, there was a span of 13 bases. The CDR3 runs to 14 residues. Germline loops: CDR1 SGHRS, CDR2 YFSETQ. CDR3 nucleotide sequence: TGCGCCAGCAGCGCTGGGGACATGTACACTGAAGCTTTCTTT. Encoded protein: CASSAGDMYTEAFF.

The rearrangement joins TRBV18 to TRBJ1-4; D unresolved. The CDR3 has 14 residues. Germline CDR1 is KGHSH and CDR2 is LQKENI. The ends were cut back, 3 bases at V and 7 bases at J, with 12 bases in the middle. The CDR3 coding sequence is TGTGCCAGCTCACCGGAAGCGGTGAGTGAAAAACTGTTTTTT. Protein: CASSPEAVSEKLFF.

The chain uses TRBV3-1 (or the pseudogene TRBV3-2) and TRBJ2-4, with a weak D call TRBD1 (6 bases). The germline V and J ends were trimmed by 4 bases and 0 bases, with 22 bases remaining between them. The CDR3 extends over 19 amino acids. CDR1 and CDR2 from the germline V gene are LGHDT and YNNKEL (reference sequence). The CDR3 DNA sequence: TGTGCCAGCAGCCCTGGGGGCAGGTACCACGTTATAGCCAAAAACATTCAGTACTTC. This encodes CASSPGGRYHVIAKNIQYF.

The V and J genes are TRBV9 and TRBJ1-6; D not resolved. The V end lost 0 bases, the J end lost 8 bases, and 3 bases lay between the germline ends. The length of the CDR3 is 12 residues. Per germline, CDR1 SGDLS and CDR2 YYNGEE. The DNA of the CDR3 is TGTGCCAGCAGCGTAGTGGATTCACCCCTCCACTTT. This translates into CASSVVDSPLHF.

The chain is built from TRBV9 and TRBJ2-7; 9 nucleotides align to TRBD2. The CDR3 totals 15 residues. The trim removed 3 bases at V and 3 bases at J, leaving 7 bases unmatched. Germline loops: CDR1 SGDLS, CDR2 YYNGEE. The CDR3 DNA sequence: TGTGCCAGCAGCGCCGACCCAGCGGGGGGCTACGAGCAGTACTTC. It codes for CASSADPAGGYEQYF.

The J gene is TRBJ1-4, the V gene TRBV3-1 (or the pseudogene TRBV3-2); D remains unclear. This CDR3 region has 14 residues. The germline V gene encodes CDR1 LGHDT and CDR2 YNNKEL (reference sequence). V was pared by 2 bases and J by 8 bases, with 12 bases between. In DNA form, the CDR3 reads TGTGCCAGCAGCCAAACCGGGAGCGGGGAAAAACTGTTTTTT. Translated: CASSQTGSGEKLFF.

This chain joins TRBV28 and TRBJ1-2; possibly TRBD1 for D (5 bases). The V and J ends lost 2 bases and 4 bases respectively, with 11 bases between them. Germline V gives CDR1 MDHEN, CDR2 SYDVKM. The CDR3 length is 14 residues. CDR3 nucleotide sequence: TGTGCCAGCAGTTTAGGGGGGTCTGCCTATGGCTACACCTTC. The encoded protein is CASSLGGSAYGYTF.

The chain uses TRBV9 and TRBJ2-2; D call uncertain. V gave up 4 bases and J gave up 7 bases, with 11 bases separating them. Germline V gene sequence: CDR1 SGDLS, CDR2 YYNGEE. The CDR3 spans 13 residues. CDR3 protein: CASSSLLYGELFF. The CDR3 DNA follows: TGTGCCAGCAGCTCCCTCCTTTACGGGGAGCTGTTTTTT.

The genes are TRBV6-2 or TRBV6-3 and TRBJ1-6; possibly TRBD1 for D (6 bases). Germline loops: CDR1 MNHEY, CDR2 SVGEGT. The V and J ends lost 6 bases and 7 bases respectively, with 16 bases between them. The length of the CDR3 is 15 residues. The CDR3 is CASSERDKGNSPLHF. The CDR3 DNA is TGTGCCAGCAGCGAAAGGGACAAGGGGAATTCACCCCTCCACTTT.

The gene calls are TRBV19 and TRBJ1-1; 7 nucleotides line up with TRBD1. The germline gives CDR1 LNHDA, CDR2 SQIVND (reference sequence). J lost 2 bases, V lost 5 bases, and 8 bases had no gene match. CDR3 size: 15 residues. CDR3 in amino acids: CASSARTGLNTEAFF. CDR3 DNA: TGTGCCAGTAGTGCCCGGACAGGTTTAAACACTGAAGCTTTCTTT.

The chain employs TRBV27 and TRBJ1-2; D is unclear. V lost 2 bases to trimming and J lost 7 bases, with 14 bases between them. The CDR3 totals 14 residues. CDR1 MNHEY and CDR2 SMNVEV come from the germline V gene (reference sequence). CDR3 sequence: CASSLTGQVSGYTF. DNA of the CDR3: TGTGCCAGCAGTTTAACCGGGCAGGTCTCTGGCTACACCTTC.